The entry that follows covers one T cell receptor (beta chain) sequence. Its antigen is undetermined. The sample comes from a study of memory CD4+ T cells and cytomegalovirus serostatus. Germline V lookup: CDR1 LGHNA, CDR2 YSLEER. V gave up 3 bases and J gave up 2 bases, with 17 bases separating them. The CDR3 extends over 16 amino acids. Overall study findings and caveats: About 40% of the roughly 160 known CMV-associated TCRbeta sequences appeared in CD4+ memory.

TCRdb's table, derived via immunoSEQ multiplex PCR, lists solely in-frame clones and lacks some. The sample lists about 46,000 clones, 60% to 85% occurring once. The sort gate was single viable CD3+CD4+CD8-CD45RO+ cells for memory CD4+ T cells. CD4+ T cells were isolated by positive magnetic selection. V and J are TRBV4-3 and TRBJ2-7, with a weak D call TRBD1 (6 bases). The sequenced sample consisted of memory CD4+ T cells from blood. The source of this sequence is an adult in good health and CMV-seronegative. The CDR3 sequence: CASSQYLTGSTYEQYF. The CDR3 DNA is TGCGCCAGCAGCCAGTATTTGACAGGTTCCACCTACGAGCAGTACTTC.